The T cell receptor (beta chain) under discussion was sequenced for a study of T-cell reconstitution after alpha-beta-depleted transplantation in children. Overall study findings and caveats: Several hundred graft clones that had expanded were reportedly the source of alpha-beta T cells about two months after transplant.

Trimming took 1 base from V and 3 from J, leaving 16 bases between them. In germline, CDR1 is LGHNA, CDR2 YNFKEQ. The CDR3 runs to 16 residues. Unique molecular identifiers featured in how the TCRbeta library was prepared. TCRdb re-derived calls from the PCR reads in MiXCR, one entry per CDR3 protein. The sample shows about 980,000 distinct CDR3 sequences, about 30% of them seen only once. This clonotype was seen only a few times. The antigen is undetermined. The chain carries TRBV4-2 and TRBJ2-7; D is perhaps TRBD2 (7 bases). This receptor was taken from a boy younger than two who had a stem cell transplant for SCID, so the T cells may come from the graft donor. Sample: PBMCs, mostly from graft donor cells, taken 360 days after TCRalphabeta/CD19-depleted stem cell transplant. The DNA for the CDR3 is TGTGCCAGCAGCCAAGCGCGGAACAGGGAGGGCTACGAGCAGTACTTC. Its protein product is CASSQARNREGYEQYF.